One and the same sample provided the 13 T cell receptor beta chains below, sequenced in a study of blood T cell repertoires in COVID-19 (dated by TCRdb to the early 2020s). Library construction relied on the immunoSEQ multiplex PCR assay. In its TCRdb copy, this immuneACCESS table keeps in-frame sequences only and misses some clones. Where compared with another copy, unresolved V genes explain less than half of these, and the others have no known cause. In this sample the table shows around 250,000 clones, roughly 88% of which occur a single time. The ten largest clones take up approximately 1.2% of the sample. Material: PBMCs or T cells enriched from blood (not recorded which). These receptors all come from a woman aged 40 to 49 with acute COVID-19.

The chain joins TRBV29-1 to TRBJ2-1; D gene ambiguous. The ends were cut back, 4 bases at V and 0 bases at J, with 7 bases in the middle. CDR1 SQVTM and CDR2 ANQGSEA come from the germline V gene. The CDR3 consists of 13 residues. CDR3 DNA sequence: TGCAGCGTTGGTCTAAGCTCCTACAATGAGCAGTTCTTC. Encoded protein: CSVGLSSYNEQFF.

This clone was counted a few times. This same CDR3 is encoded by further DNA sequences in the sample. The chain recombines TRBV20-1 with TRBJ1-1; weak D call: TRBD1 (6 bases). V dropped 6 bases and J dropped 1 base, with 6 bases sitting between them. The V gene's germline CDR1 is DFQATT and CDR2 SNEGSKA (reference sequence). This CDR3 comprises 11 residues. CDR3 DNA: TGCAGTGCCAGGGGGAACACTGAAGCTTTCTTT. It codes for CSARGNTEAFF.

The chain links TRBV9 to TRBJ1-2; 10 bases line up with TRBD1. Trimming took 4 bases from V and 5 from J; bases not matched to a gene: 5. The germline gives CDR1 SGDLS, CDR2 YYNGEE. This CDR3 has 14 residues. CDR3 protein: CASSPRDRGYGYTF. The CDR3 nucleotides are TGTGCCAGCAGCCCTCGGGACAGGGGTTATGGCTACACCTTC.

V gene TRBV4-3 combines with J gene TRBJ2-3, with 8 bases identical to TRBD2. V shed 0 bases, J shed 3 bases, and the junction held 8 bases outside the gene matches. Per the germline V gene, CDR1 is LGHNA and CDR2 is YSLEER. This CDR3 contains 17 residues. Here the CDR3 DNA reads TGCGCCAGCAGCCAAGAATTTCAAGCGGGAGATACAGATACGCAGTATTTT. Its translation: CASSQEFQAGDTDTQYF.

The chain employs TRBV6-5 and TRBJ1-2; 7 bases line up with TRBD1. With 6 bases clipped from V and 3 bases from J, the junction kept 10 bases outside the gene matches. Germline values: CDR1 MNHEY, CDR2 SVGAGI. This CDR3 comprises 15 residues. The CDR3 protein is CASSIDRVEDYGYTF. The CDR3 region has the DNA TGTGCCAGCAGCATAGACAGGGTCGAGGACTATGGCTACACCTTC.

This chain connects TRBV5-1 to TRBJ2-3, with 14 bases aligning to TRBD2. The germline V gene has CDR1 SGHRS and CDR2 YFSETQ. Trimming cost V 6 bases and J 6 bases; bases outside gene matches: 9. This CDR3 spans 16 amino acids. The CDR3, as DNA: TGCGCCAGCACCAGACTAGCGGGAGGGCCGGGGGATACGCAGTATTTT. Translated: CASTRLAGGPGDTQYF.

The rearrangement links TRBV30 to TRBJ1-2; 10 bases agree with TRBD1. J was trimmed by 2 bases and V by 1 base; bases with no gene match: 7. This CDR3 comprises 16 residues. CDR1 and CDR2 (germline): GTSNPN, SVGIG (reference sequence). This CDR3 is CAWSALKTGGNYGYTF. In nucleotides, the CDR3 is TGTGCCTGGAGTGCCCTCAAGACAGGGGGCAACTATGGCTACACCTTC.

The chain employs TRBV10-1 and TRBJ2-5; TRBD2 matches at 14 bases. This CDR3 contains 17 residues. Germline V gene lookup returns CDR1 WNHNN and CDR2 SYGVQD (reference sequence). Trimming removed 3 bases from V and 5 bases from J; junction bases left unmatched: 8. CDR3: CASSDPGTSGSGETQYF. CDR3 sequence (DNA): TGCGCCAGCAGTGATCCTGGGACTAGCGGGAGTGGGGAGACCCAGTACTTC.

The chain links TRBV20-1 to TRBJ2-7; 9 bases are shared with TRBD1. The length of the CDR3 is 14 residues. J lost 3 bases, V lost 6 bases, and 9 bases had no gene match. Per the germline V gene, CDR1 is DFQATT and CDR2 is SNEGSKA (reference sequence). The CDR3 DNA sequence: TGCAGTGCCAGTCATCCGGGACAGGGCTACGAGCAGTACTTC. This encodes CSASHPGQGYEQYF.

The chain recombines TRBV15 with TRBJ1-4; a weak D match, TRBD1 (5 bases). Trimming pared 6 bases from V and 3 bases from J, leaving 14 bases between. CDR1 and CDR2 (germline): LNHNV, YYDKDF (reference sequence). The CDR3 spans 15 residues. The CDR3 is CATRYPGGANEKLFF. The CDR3 nucleotides are TGTGCCACCAGATACCCGGGGGGTGCTAATGAAAAACTGTTTTTT.

The chain recombines TRBV6-5 with TRBJ1-1; D is unresolved. The CDR3 loop spans 14 amino acids. Looked up from germline, CDR1 is MNHEY and CDR2 is SVGAGI. The V end was cut by 5 bases, the J end by 3 bases, with 13 bases between. CDR3 sequence (DNA): TGTGCCAGCAGTACCGTTCAGAGCGACACTGAAGCTTTCTTT. It specifies CASSTVQSDTEAFF.

This chain links TRBV4-2 with TRBJ1-1; D might be TRBD1 (6 bases). The germline CDR1 and CDR2 sequences are LGHNA and YNFKEQ. This CDR3 is built from 11 residues. V was shortened by 2 bases and J by 8 bases, with 6 bases between the two germline ends. CDR3 DNA: TGTGCCAGCAGCCAAACAGGGGAAGCTTTCTTT. The encoded protein is CASSQTGEAFF.

CDR3 bases: TGTGCCAGCAGTCGGCCCAGGGCCTCAGATTCACCCCTCCACTTT. Translation: CASSRPRASDSPLHF. J is TRBJ1-6 and V is TRBV6-5; D is perhaps TRBD1 (5 bases). Germline V gives CDR1 MNHEY, CDR2 SVGAGI. The CDR3 totals 15 residues. Trimming pared 5 bases from V and 8 bases from J, leaving 16 bases between.